These 21 T cell receptor beta chains were all obtained from the same sample, sequenced in a study of identical twins. TCRdb re-called the 5' RACE reads through MiXCR, storing one row per CDR3 protein. This table has hundreds of thousands of distinct CDR3 sequences, approximately 13% appearing once. These data were also filed under a second study, of yellow fever vaccine responses in identical twins.

Source material: PBMCs. The receptors stem from a young woman in good health.

The chain recombines TRBV4-1 with TRBJ2-5; D unresolved. The CDR3 is 15 residues long. Per germline, CDR1 MGHRA and CDR2 YSYEKL. V lost 0 bases to trimming and J lost 5 bases, with 13 bases between them. CDR3 amino acids: CASSQDGSPGETQYF. CDR3 sequence (DNA): TGCGCCAGCAGCCAAGATGGCTCCCCGGGCGAGACCCAGTACTTC.

This clonotype was recorded a few times. This chain joins TRBV12-3 or TRBV12-4 and TRBJ1-2; D is possibly TRBD1 (5 bases). V was trimmed by 4 bases and J by 7 bases, leaving 13 bases between them. The CDR3 loop spans 13 amino acids. The DNA of the CDR3 is TGTGCCAGCAGTTCCCACGGGGGGGGTGGCTACACCTTC. As protein: CASSSHGGGGYTF.

This clonotype appeared a few times. J is TRBJ2-2 and V is TRBV15, with TRBD2 matching over 7 bases. This CDR3 spans 16 amino acids. J gave up 6 bases and V 5 bases, and 12 bases lay outside the gene matches. Per germline, CDR1 LNHNV and CDR2 YYDKDF (reference sequence). The CDR3 DNA reads TGTGCCACCAGCCCTCCGGCAGCGGGGCTCTCCGGGGAGCTGTTTTTT. Encoded protein: CATSPPAAGLSGELFF.

The J gene is TRBJ2-3, the V gene TRBV9, with D maybe TRBD2 (6 bases). The CDR3 contains 16 residues. V lost 3 bases, J lost 2 bases, and 16 bases lay in between. The germline V gene encodes CDR1 SGDLS and CDR2 YYNGEE. CDR3 DNA: TGTGCCAGCAGCGCCCCTACTAGCCCTGACACAGATACGCAGTATTTT. Protein: CASSAPTSPDTDTQYF.

This clonotype has ten or more counts. The chain is built from TRBV7-8 and TRBJ2-2; either TRBD1 or TRBD2 may fit D (5 bases each). Germline CDR1 and CDR2: SGHVS and FQNEAQ. The CDR3 runs 15 residues. The ends were cut back, 1 base at V and 0 bases at J, with 6 bases in the middle. This CDR3 is CASSLVGPNTGELFF. In DNA form, the CDR3 reads TGTGCCAGCAGCTTAGTGGGACCGAACACCGGGGAGCTGTTTTTT. Drawing the rest from reference TRBV7-8 and TRBJ2-2, the complete variable domain is GAGVSQSPRYKVAKRGQDVALRCDPISGHVSLFWYQQALGQGPEFLTYFQNEAQLDKSGLPSDRFFAERPEGSVSTLKIQRTQQEDSAVYLCASSLVGPNTGELFFGEGSRLTVL.

This clonotype has at least ten counts. The CDR3 nucleotides are TGCGCCAGCAGCTCGGGTAATCTCGAGACCCAGTACTTC. It specifies CASSSGNLETQYF. This rearrangement joins TRBV5-1 to TRBJ2-5; no definite D call. Germline V gene lookup returns CDR1 SGHRS and CDR2 YFSETQ. The CDR3 has 13 amino acids. V lost 3 bases, J lost 5 bases, and 11 bases lay in between.

CDR3 amino acids: CASSSGQGVYAGELFF. The DNA of the CDR3 is TGCGCCAGCAGCTCGGGGCAGGGCGTTTACGCCGGGGAGCTGTTTTTT. This chain connects TRBV5-1 to TRBJ2-2; D possibly uses TRBD1 or TRBD2 (5 bases each). The V end lost 3 bases, the J end lost 6 bases, and 18 bases lay between the germline ends. Per germline, CDR1 SGHRS and CDR2 YFSETQ. The CDR3 totals 16 residues. The whole variable domain, remainder taken from reference TRBV5-1 and TRBJ2-2, is KAGVTQTPRYLIKTRGQQVTLSCSPISGHRSVSWYQQTPGQGLQFLFEYFSETQRNKGNFPGRFSGRQFSNSRSEMNVSTLELGDSALYLCASSSGQGVYAGELFFGEGSRLTVL.

This clonotype has a handful of counts. This rearrangement joins TRBV20-1 to TRBJ2-3, with TRBD1 matching over 12 bases. J was trimmed by 3 bases and V by 6 bases; bases with no gene match: 10. Germline V gives CDR1 DFQATT, CDR2 SNEGSKA (reference sequence). This CDR3 spans 16 amino acids. The CDR3 loop is CSALIRDRGQTDTQYF. CDR3 in DNA: TGCAGTGCGCTTATCCGGGACAGGGGGCAGACAGATACGCAGTATTTT.

This clonotype occurred many times. The V call is TRBV3-1, the J call TRBJ1-6; the match to TRBD1 covers 7 bases. The CDR3 extends over 15 amino acids. V gave up 3 bases and J gave up 6 bases; unmatched junction bases: 5. In germline, CDR1 is LGHDT, CDR2 YNNKEL (reference sequence). The CDR3 DNA reads as TGTGCCAGCAGCCAGACTTACAGGGGTAATTCACCCCTCCACTTT. This translates into CASSQTYRGNSPLHF.

This rearrangement joins TRBV27 to TRBJ2-4; either TRBD1 or TRBD2 may fit D (5 bases each). The germline V gene encodes CDR1 MNHEY and CDR2 SMNVEV (reference sequence). V gave up 3 bases and J gave up 5 bases, with 8 bases separating them. This CDR3 is built from 13 residues. The CDR3 spells CASSLVGQNIQYF. The CDR3 DNA reads as TGTGCCAGCAGTTTGGTGGGACAAAACATTCAGTACTTC.

This clonotype has more than one count but fewer than ten. CDR3 DNA sequence: TGTGCCATCGGAAAACTAGCTCATCCGGGGGATACGCAGTATTTT. It codes for CAIGKLAHPGDTQYF. This sequence joins TRBV10-3 and TRBJ2-3, with D possibly matching TRBD2 (6 bases). This CDR3 has 15 amino acids. V was pared by 8 bases and J by 6 bases, with 21 bases between. The germline V gene encodes CDR1 ENHRY and CDR2 SYGVKD.

Only a few counts were recorded for this clonotype. The gene calls are TRBV11-1 and TRBJ2-3, with D tentatively TRBD2 (7 bases). Trimming took off 1 base at V and 4 bases at J, with 27 bases between the two ends. From germline, CDR1 is SGHAT and CDR2 FQDESV (reference sequence). CDR3 length: 20 residues. The CDR3 nucleotides are TGTGCCAGCAGCTTAGTGGACAGAGGGGGAGCGGGGCGGCCTTCAGATACGCAGTATTTT. Residues: CASSLVDRGGAGRPSDTQYF.

This clonotype has ten or more counts. The V gene is TRBV24-1, the J gene TRBJ2-3; D gene ambiguous. The V end lost 2 bases, the J end lost 4 bases, and 12 bases lay between the germline ends. The CDR3 covers 15 residues. Per the germline V gene, CDR1 is KGHDR and CDR2 is SFDVKD. CDR3 nucleotide sequence: TGTGCCACCAGTGATTCGATGGCGTTCCCAGATACGCAGTATTTT. It specifies CATSDSMAFPDTQYF.

This chain links TRBV12-3 or TRBV12-4 with TRBJ1-2; D not certain. Trimming removed 3 bases from V and 0 bases from J, with 17 bases in between. The CDR3 runs 17 residues. The CDR3 sequence is CASSFSPGLQANYGYTF. The CDR3 region has the DNA TGTGCCAGCAGTTTTAGTCCGGGGTTACAAGCTAACTATGGCTACACCTTC.

The rearrangement uses TRBV7-9 and TRBJ1-1; D uncertain. Germline CDR1 reads SEHNR; CDR2 reads FQNEAQ (reference sequence). V was shortened by 5 bases and J by 5 bases, with 15 bases between the two germline ends. The CDR3 spans 14 residues. CDR3 sequence: CASSPELGWTEAFF. Here the CDR3 DNA reads TGTGCCAGCAGCCCCGAATTGGGATGGACTGAAGCTTTCTTT.

Ten or more counts support this clonotype. The chain joins TRBV28 to TRBJ2-7; a weak D match, TRBD1 (6 bases). This CDR3 comprises 14 residues. The germline V gene has CDR1 MDHEN and CDR2 SYDVKM. V was pared by 4 bases and J by 2 bases, with 12 bases between. The CDR3 coding sequence is TGTGCCAGCAGTTCTCAGGGGCCCCCCTACGAGCAGTACTTC. This encodes CASSSQGPPYEQYF.

The chain carries TRBV29-1 and TRBJ2-3, with 9 nucleotides matching TRBD1. This CDR3 comprises 16 residues. Germline V gives CDR1 SQVTM, CDR2 ANQGSEA. The V and J ends lost 1 base and 5 bases, in that order; junction bases with no gene match: 10. CDR3 protein: CSVEASRGQGVDTQYF. In DNA form, the CDR3 reads TGCAGCGTTGAAGCTAGCCGGGGACAGGGAGTAGATACGCAGTATTTT.

This clonotype has a handful of counts. The gene calls are TRBV6-1 and TRBJ2-7; a possible D gene is TRBD1 (5 bases). V gave up 4 bases and J gave up 1 base, with 8 bases separating them. CDR3 length equals 13 residues. Germline V CDR1 and CDR2: MNHNS, SASEGT. For the CDR3, the DNA is TGTGCCAGCAGTGTTAGGACATCCTACGAGCAGTACGTC. The encoded protein is CASSVRTSYEQYV.

This clonotype was detected a few times. V gene TRBV7-6 combines with J gene TRBJ2-1; TRBD2 matches 12 bases. The CDR3 is made up of 16 amino acids. V lost 2 bases, J lost 7 bases, and 6 bases stayed unmatched. The V gene's germline CDR1 is SGHVS and CDR2 FNYEAQ. The CDR3 sequence is CASSLPLAGGQNEQFF. CDR3 coding DNA: TGTGCCAGCAGCTTACCCCTAGCGGGGGGGCAGAATGAGCAGTTCTTC.

In regard to this clonotype: The junction departs from germline at one end; a sequencing error may be responsible. The chain carries TRBV5-1 and TRBJ2-6, with D tentatively TRBD1 or TRBD2 (5 bases each). The length of the CDR3 is 15 residues. Germline V gene data show CDR1 as SGHRS and CDR2 as YFSETQ. CDR3 sequence reads: CASSREGSGANILTF. The CDR3 nucleotides are TGCGCCAGCAGTCGTGAGGGGTCTGGGGCCAACATCCTGACTTTC.

This clonotype was observed many times. The rearrangement uses TRBV5-1 and TRBJ2-3, with 12 bases identical to TRBD2. V gave up 4 bases and J gave up 4 bases; unmatched junction bases: 16. The CDR3 has 19 amino acids. Germline lookup yields CDR1 SGHRS and CDR2 YFSETQ. The DNA of the CDR3 is TGCGCCAGCAGCCCTAAGACTAGCGGGGGCACAAGAGCCCCAGATACGCAGTATTTT. This sequence encodes CASSPKTSGGTRAPDTQYF.